This T cell receptor beta chain comes out of a study of cytomegalovirus exposure and HLA in healthy donors. Whole-study findings and limits: It has been reported that TCR beta sequences accurately predicted the HLA-A and HLA-B alleles of most subjects. With high specificity and sensitivity, the classifier reportedly diagnosed cytomegalovirus status. TCR beta V- and J-gene trimming, according to a later analysis, was linked to a missense DCLRE1C variant. It was approximately 150 TCR beta chains that were listed as cytomegalovirus-associated.

The PCR employed 60 Vbeta primers together with 13 Jbeta primers. Some clones are missing from TCRdb's copy, which holds only in-frame ones; the method was immunoSEQ multiplex PCR. The sample lists roughly 180,000 clones, 78% occurring once. On this clone: Its antigen is as yet unknown.

Between the trimmed V and J ends, which lost 3 bases and 5 bases, there was a span of 10 bases. Germline assignment: CDR1 MNHNS and CDR2 SASEGT. The CDR3 extends over 13 amino acids. The sequenced sample was PBMCs. This sequence originates from a female donor in good health and CMV-seronegative. The chain carries TRBV6-1 and TRBJ2-5; TRBD1 might be the D (6 bases). The CDR3 DNA sequence: TGTGCCAGCAGTGATAGGCAGGGGGAGACCCAGTACTTC. This codes for CASSDRQGETQYF.